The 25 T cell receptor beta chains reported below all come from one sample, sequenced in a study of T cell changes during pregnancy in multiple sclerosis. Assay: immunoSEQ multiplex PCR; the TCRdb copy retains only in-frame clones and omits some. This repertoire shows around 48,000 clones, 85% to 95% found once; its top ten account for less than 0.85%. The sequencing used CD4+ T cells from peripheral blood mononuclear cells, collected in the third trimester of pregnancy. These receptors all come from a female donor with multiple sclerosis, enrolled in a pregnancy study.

The DNA for the CDR3 is TGTGCCAGCAGTGGAATTTCACAGGGTAGTTCCTACAATGAGCAGTTCTTC. This codes for CASSGISQGSSYNEQFF. The chain uses TRBV2 and TRBJ2-1, with D perhaps TRBD1 (6 bases). Germline CDR1 is SNHLY and CDR2 is FYNNEI. Trimming stripped 4 bases from V and 1 base from J, with 17 bases between. This CDR3 spans 17 amino acids.

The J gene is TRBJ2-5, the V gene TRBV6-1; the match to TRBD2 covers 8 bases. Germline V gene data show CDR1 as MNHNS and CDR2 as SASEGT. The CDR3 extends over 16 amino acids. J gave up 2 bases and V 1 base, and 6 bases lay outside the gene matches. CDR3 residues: CASSEGLAGTQETQYF. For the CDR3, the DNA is TGTGCCAGCAGTGAAGGGTTAGCGGGGACGCAAGAGACCCAGTACTTC.

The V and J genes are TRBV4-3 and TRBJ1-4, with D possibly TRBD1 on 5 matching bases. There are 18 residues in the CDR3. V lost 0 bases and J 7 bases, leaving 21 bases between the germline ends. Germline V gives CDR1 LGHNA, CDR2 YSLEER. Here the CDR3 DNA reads TGCGCCAGCAGCCAAGAGGTAGTAATTGGGGGGGTTGCTGAAAAACTGTTTTTT. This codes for CASSQEVVIGGVAEKLFF.

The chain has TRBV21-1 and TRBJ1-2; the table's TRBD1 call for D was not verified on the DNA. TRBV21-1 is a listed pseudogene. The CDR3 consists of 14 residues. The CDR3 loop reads CASSKADRNYGYTF. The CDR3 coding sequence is TGTGCCAGCAGCAAAGCGGACAGGAACTATGGCTACACCTTC.

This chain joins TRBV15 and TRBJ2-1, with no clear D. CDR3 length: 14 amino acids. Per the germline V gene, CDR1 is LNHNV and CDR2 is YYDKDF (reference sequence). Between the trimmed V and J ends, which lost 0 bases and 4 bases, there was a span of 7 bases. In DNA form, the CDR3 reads TGTGCCACCAGCAGAGAGCGGTCATACAATGAGCAGTTCTTC. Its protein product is CATSRERSYNEQFF.

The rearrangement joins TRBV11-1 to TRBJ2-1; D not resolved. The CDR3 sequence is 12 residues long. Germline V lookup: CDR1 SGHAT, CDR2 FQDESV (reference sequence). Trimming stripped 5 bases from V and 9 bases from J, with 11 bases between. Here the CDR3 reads CASSIRGSEQFF. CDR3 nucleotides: TGTGCCAGCAGCATTAGAGGTAGTGAGCAGTTCTTC.

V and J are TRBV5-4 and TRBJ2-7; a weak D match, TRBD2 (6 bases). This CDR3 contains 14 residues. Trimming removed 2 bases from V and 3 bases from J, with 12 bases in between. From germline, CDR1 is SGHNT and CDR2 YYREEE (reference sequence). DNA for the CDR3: TGTGCCAGCAGCTTTGCTGGACTAAACTACGAGCAGTACTTC. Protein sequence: CASSFAGLNYEQYF.

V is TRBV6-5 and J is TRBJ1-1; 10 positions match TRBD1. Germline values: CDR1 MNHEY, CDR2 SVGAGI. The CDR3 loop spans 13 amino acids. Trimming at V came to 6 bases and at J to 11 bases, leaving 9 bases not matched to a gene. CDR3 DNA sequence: TGTGCCAGCAGACATGACAGGGGGCAGCGGGCTTTCTTT. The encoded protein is CASRHDRGQRAFF.

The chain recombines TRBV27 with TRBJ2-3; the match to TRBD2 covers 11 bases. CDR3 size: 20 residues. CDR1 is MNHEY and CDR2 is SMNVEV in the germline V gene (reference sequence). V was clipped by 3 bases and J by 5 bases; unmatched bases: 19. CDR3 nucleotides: TGTGCCAGCAGTTTTATCCGGAGGGGACTAGCGGTTAACTGGGGAGATACGCAGTATTTT. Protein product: CASSFIRRGLAVNWGDTQYF.

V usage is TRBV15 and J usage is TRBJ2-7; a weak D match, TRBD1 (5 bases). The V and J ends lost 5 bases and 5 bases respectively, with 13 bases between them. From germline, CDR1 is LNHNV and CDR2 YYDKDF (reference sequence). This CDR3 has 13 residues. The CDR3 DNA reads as TGTGCCACCAGCCCTACCAGGGCGAACGAGCAGTACTTC. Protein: CATSPTRANEQYF.

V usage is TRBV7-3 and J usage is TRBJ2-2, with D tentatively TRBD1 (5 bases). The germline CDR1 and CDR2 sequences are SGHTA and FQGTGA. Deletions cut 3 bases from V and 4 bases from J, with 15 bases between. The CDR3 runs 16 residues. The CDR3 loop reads CASSFRAPSGTGELFF. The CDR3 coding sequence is TGTGCCAGCAGCTTCAGGGCCCCCTCGGGCACCGGGGAGCTGTTTTTT.

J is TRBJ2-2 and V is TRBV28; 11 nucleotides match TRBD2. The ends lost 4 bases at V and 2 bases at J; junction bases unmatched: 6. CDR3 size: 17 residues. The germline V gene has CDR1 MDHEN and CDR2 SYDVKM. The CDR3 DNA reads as TGTGCCAGCAGTTCCCCACTAGCGGGAGTTAACACCGGGGAGCTGTTTTTT. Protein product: CASSSPLAGVNTGELFF.

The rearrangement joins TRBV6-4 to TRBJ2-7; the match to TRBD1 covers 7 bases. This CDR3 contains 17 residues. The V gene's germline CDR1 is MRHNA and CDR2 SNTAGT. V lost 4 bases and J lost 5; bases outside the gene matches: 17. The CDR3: CASSAPPDRLVSHEQYF. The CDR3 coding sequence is TGTGCCAGCAGTGCCCCCCCGGACAGGCTCGTGTCCCACGAGCAGTACTTC.

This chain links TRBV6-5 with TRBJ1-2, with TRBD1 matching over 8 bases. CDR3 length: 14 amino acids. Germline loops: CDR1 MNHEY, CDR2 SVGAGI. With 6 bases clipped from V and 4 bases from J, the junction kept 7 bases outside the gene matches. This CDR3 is CASRTTGGPYGYTF. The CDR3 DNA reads TGTGCCAGCAGAACTACAGGGGGGCCCTATGGCTACACCTTC.

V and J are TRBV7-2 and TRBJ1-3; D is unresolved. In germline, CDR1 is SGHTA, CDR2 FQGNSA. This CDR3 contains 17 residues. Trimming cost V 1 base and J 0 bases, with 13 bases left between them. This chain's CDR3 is CASSLGAGKISGNTIYF. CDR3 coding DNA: TGTGCCAGCAGCTTAGGGGCGGGCAAAATCTCTGGAAACACCATATATTTT.

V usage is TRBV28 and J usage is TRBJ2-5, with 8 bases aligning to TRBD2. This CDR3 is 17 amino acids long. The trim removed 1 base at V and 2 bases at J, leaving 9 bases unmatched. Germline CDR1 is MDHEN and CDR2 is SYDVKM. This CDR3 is CASSLLAGFNNQETQYF. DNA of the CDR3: TGTGCCAGCAGTTTATTAGCGGGATTCAATAATCAAGAGACCCAGTACTTC.

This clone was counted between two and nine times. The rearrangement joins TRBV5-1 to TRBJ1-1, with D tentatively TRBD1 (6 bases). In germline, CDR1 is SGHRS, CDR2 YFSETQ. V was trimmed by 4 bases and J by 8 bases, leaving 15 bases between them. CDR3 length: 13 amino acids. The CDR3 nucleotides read TGCGCCAGCAGCGCAGACAGGATTGCCGAAGCTTTCTTT. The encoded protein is CASSADRIAEAFF.

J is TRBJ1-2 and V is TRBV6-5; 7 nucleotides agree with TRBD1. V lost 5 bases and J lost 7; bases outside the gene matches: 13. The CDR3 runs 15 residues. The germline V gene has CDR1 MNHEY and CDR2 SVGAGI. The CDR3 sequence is CASSLTRDRALGYTF. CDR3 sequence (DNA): TGTGCCAGCAGTCTGACCCGAGACAGGGCCCTTGGCTACACCTTC.

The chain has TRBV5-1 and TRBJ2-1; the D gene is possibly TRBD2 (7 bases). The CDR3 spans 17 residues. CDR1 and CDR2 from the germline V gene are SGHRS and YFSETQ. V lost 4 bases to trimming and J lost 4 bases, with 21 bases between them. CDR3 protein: CASSPSGGATDYNEQFF. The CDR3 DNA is TGCGCCAGCAGCCCCTCGGGGGGCGCGACAGATTACAATGAGCAGTTCTTC.

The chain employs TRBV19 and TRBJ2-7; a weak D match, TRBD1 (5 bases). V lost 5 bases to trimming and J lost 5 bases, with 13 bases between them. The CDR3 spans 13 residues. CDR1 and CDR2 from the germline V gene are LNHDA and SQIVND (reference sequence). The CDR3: CASSPDIRDEQYF. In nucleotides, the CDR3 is TGTGCCAGTAGTCCGGACATCAGGGACGAGCAGTACTTC.

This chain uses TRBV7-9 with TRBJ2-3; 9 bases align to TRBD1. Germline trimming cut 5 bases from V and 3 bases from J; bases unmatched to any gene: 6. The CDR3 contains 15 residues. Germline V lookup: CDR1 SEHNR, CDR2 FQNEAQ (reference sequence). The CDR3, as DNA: TGTGCCAGCAGCAGGGGACAGGGAAGGACAGATACGCAGTATTTT. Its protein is CASSRGQGRTDTQYF.

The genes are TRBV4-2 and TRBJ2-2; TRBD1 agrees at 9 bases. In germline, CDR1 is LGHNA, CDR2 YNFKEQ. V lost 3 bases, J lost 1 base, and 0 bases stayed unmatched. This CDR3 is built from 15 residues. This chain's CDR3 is CASSQDRGNTGELFF. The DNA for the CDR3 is TGTGCCAGCAGCCAGGACAGGGGGAACACCGGGGAGCTGTTTTTT.

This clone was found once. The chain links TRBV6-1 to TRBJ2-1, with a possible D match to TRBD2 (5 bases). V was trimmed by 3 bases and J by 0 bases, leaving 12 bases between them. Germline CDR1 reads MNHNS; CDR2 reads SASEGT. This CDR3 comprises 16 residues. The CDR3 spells CASSDPRGSSYNEQFF. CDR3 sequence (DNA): TGTGCCAGCAGTGACCCGCGTGGGAGCTCCTACAATGAGCAGTTCTTC.

Here the CDR3 DNA reads TGTGCCAGCAGTTTGTCGGGGGGTTCGATTCAGCCCCAGCATTTT. This encodes CASSLSGGSIQPQHF. V and J are TRBV28 and TRBJ1-5; possible D gene TRBD1, 5 bases. The CDR3 totals 15 residues. V lost 3 bases to trimming and J lost 6 bases, with 15 bases between them. CDR1 is MDHEN and CDR2 is SYDVKM in the germline V gene.

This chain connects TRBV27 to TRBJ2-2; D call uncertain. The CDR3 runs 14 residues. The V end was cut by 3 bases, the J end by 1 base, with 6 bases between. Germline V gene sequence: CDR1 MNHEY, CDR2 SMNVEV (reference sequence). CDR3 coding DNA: TGTGCCAGCAGTTTCCGGAGGAACACCGGGGAGCTGTTTTTT. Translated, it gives CASSFRRNTGELFF.